This T cell receptor (beta chain) was sequenced for a study of CD8 T cells in ankylosing spondylitis. J lost 4 bases, V lost 8 bases, and 6 bases had no gene match. From germline, CDR1 is SQVTM and CDR2 ANQGSEA. This CDR3 has 12 residues. There are a few counts of this clonotype. Its matching antigen is unknown. Each TCR beta library was made by quantitative 5'-RACE that incorporated molecular barcodes. TCRdb reanalysed the 5' RACE reads using MiXCR and keeps one entry per CDR3 protein. Of around 100,000 distinct CDR3 sequences in the sample, less than 25% were seen once. Study outcomes and limitations: Clones linked to disease were reported to show significant enrichment in matched ankylosing spondylitis synovial fluid. One TCR beta motif, made up of 7 or 8 highly homologous variants, appeared characteristic of ankylosing spondylitis blood.

This TCR was sampled from a male donor with ankylosing spondylitis. The rearrangement joins TRBV29-1 to TRBJ2-3; 7 bases line up with TRBD1. Sequencing was done on a sample of synovial fluid, either unsorted or a sorted T cell fraction (not recorded which). CDR3 sequence (DNA): TGCAGCACCCGACAGGGCCCAGATACGCAGTATTTT. Its protein product is CSTRQGPDTQYF.